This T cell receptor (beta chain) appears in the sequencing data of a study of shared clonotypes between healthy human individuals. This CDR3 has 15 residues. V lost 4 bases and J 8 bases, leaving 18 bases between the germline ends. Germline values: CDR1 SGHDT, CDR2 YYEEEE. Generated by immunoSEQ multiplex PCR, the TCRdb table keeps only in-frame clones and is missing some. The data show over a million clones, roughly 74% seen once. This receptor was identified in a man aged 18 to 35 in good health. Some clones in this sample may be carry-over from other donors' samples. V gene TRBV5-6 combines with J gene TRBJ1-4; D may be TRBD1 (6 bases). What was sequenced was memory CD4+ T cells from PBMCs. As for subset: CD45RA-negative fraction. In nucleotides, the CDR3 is TGTGCCAGCAGCCCAGGGGAAAGGGCCAACGAAAAACTGTTTTTT. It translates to CASSPGERANEKLFF.